This T cell receptor (beta chain) was sequenced for a study of T cells after yellow fever vaccination. TCRdb reprocessed the 5' RACE reads via MiXCR and lists one record per CDR3 protein. The sample gives hundreds of thousands of distinct CDR3 sequences, roughly 12% of which show up once; over 13% is in the top ten. Germline CDR1 and CDR2: MDHEN and SYDVKM. V was pared by 6 bases and J by 2 bases, with 7 bases of the junction left unmatched. The CDR3 loop spans 15 amino acids. This clonotype was counted a few times. The material sequenced was PBMCs, taken on the day of the yellow fever booster vaccination. This sequence was found in a man younger than 40 who received the YFV17D yellow fever vaccine. The rearrangement joins TRBV28 to TRBJ2-7; 10 nucleotides align to TRBD1. CDR3: CASRYRGTGAYEQYF. CDR3 nucleotide sequence: TGTGCCAGCAGATATCGGGGGACAGGGGCCTACGAGCAGTACTTC.